These T cell receptor beta chains were read from a single sample in a study of blood T cell repertoires in COVID-19. Clones were sequenced by immunoSEQ multiplex PCR, and TCRdb holds only the in-frame ones, with some missing. The sample has hundreds of thousands of clones, around 88% seen once. The specimen was peripheral blood. These receptors came from a woman between 25 and 40 years old with COVID-19, enrolled during active disease. Both conserved end residues are part of each CDR3. The order of the fields is CDR3 DNA, CDR3 protein, V gene, J gene, D gene, clone size. A D gene is named only where the DNA matches it firmly. Some rows have no size entry. The others give once, few or many, or a class for an expanded clone.

TGTGCCAGCAACCCTTACCTAAACAGGGGGCTGAGCTCATTCGTAGATACGCAGTATTTT	CASNPYLNRGLSSFVDTQYF	TRBV21-1	TRBJ2-3	.	.
TGCGCCAGCAGTCAAGGACAGGTCGGCTCCTATAATTCACCCCTCCACTTT	CASSQGQVGSYNSPLHF	TRBV5-1	TRBJ1-6	TRBD1	.
TGCAGTGCTACCAGGGAAGAGACCCAGTACTTC	CSATREETQYF	TRBV20-1	TRBJ2-5	.	once
TGTGCCAGCAGTACCCACAGGGGGCTCGAGCAGTACTTC	CASSTHRGLEQYF	TRBV6-4	TRBJ2-7	TRBD1	.
TGTGCCAGCAGTTATCTGGGGCACGCTTTCTTT	CASSYLGHAFF	TRBV6-2/TRBV6-3	TRBJ1-1	.	.
TGTGCCAGCAGCCAACTTCCTAGCGGACAGCCCGGTACGCAGTATTTT	CASSQLPSGQPGTQYF	TRBV3-1/TRBV3-2	TRBJ2-3	.	once
TGCGCCAGCAGCCTTAGCGGGAGAGGGACAGATACGCAGTATTTT	CASSLSGRGTDTQYF	TRBV4-3	TRBJ2-3	TRBD2	once
TGCGCCAGCAGCCAAGGGGCTCACTCAACCTACGAGCAGTACTTC	CASSQGAHSTYEQYF	TRBV4-1	TRBJ2-7	.	.
TGCGCCAGCAGCTTGGAGGGACAGGGCGGCTATGGCTACACCTTC	CASSLEGQGGYGYTF	TRBV5-1	TRBJ1-2	TRBD1	.
TGTGCCAGCAGGGGGACAGGTCCCTATGGCTACACCTTC	CASRGTGPYGYTF	TRBV2	TRBJ1-2	TRBD1	.
TGTGCTAGTGGTTTGCGGGCCAAAAACATTCAGTACTTC	CASGLRAKNIQYF	TRBV12-5	TRBJ2-4	.	.
TGTGCCAGCAGCCGGGGGGATTCCAGAGAAAAACTGTTTTTT	CASSRGDSREKLFF	TRBV7-9	TRBJ1-4	.	.
TGTGCCATCAGTGACGGCAGGTTAGGAAACACCATATATTTT	CAISDGRLGNTIYF	TRBV10-3	TRBJ1-3	.	.
TGTGCCAGCAGCCAATCTCTAAGCGATGCCGGGGAGCTGTTTTTT	CASSQSLSDAGELFF	TRBV5-4	TRBJ2-2	.	.
TGTGCCAGCAGTGAAAGGATTAACAGGGGGCGGACTAACTATGGCTACACCTTC	CASSERINRGRTNYGYTF	TRBV6-1	TRBJ1-2	TRBD1	.
TGTGCCACCAGTGATTTGGACAGGCCCTACGAGCAGTACTTC	CATSDLDRPYEQYF	TRBV24-1	TRBJ2-7	.	.
TGTGCCAGCAGTTACAGAGGGGGGAACACTGAAGCTTTCTTT	CASSYRGGNTEAFF	TRBV6-5	TRBJ1-1	.	.
TGTGCCAGCAGCTTTTCCCTAGCGGTCTACGAGCAGTACTTC	CASSFSLAVYEQYF	TRBV11-2	TRBJ2-7	TRBD2	.
TGCGCCAGCAGCTCATCGGACAGCCGAAATGAAAAACTGTTTTTT	CASSSSDSRNEKLFF	TRBV5-1	TRBJ1-4	.	.
TGTGCCAGCAGCTTAGGGCAATCCACAGATACGCAGTATTTT	CASSLGQSTDTQYF	TRBV7-2	TRBJ2-3	.	.
TGTGCCAGCCATCCGGGACAGAGGAACACTGAAGCTTTCTTT	CASHPGQRNTEAFF	TRBV7-9	TRBJ1-1	TRBD1	.
TGTGCCAGCACCACCACTGGTACAGATACGCAGTATTTT	CASTTTGTDTQYF	TRBV3-1/TRBV3-2	TRBJ2-3	.	.
TGTGCCAGCAGCCAAGAAGGGGGAGCTCAGCCCCAGCATTTT	CASSQEGGAQPQHF	TRBV3-1/TRBV3-2	TRBJ1-5	.	.
TGTGCCAGCAGAAATTTGCGGCCTGCGGACACTGAAGCTTTCTTT	CASRNLRPADTEAFF	TRBV5-6	TRBJ1-1	.	.
TGTGCCAGCAGTCTACAAGGACAGGGGACATATTTT	CASSLQGQGTYF	TRBV3-1/TRBV3-2	TRBJ1-3	TRBD1	once
TGCGCCAGCAGCTTGGGACAGGGGAGTGAGCAGTTCTTC	CASSLGQGSEQFF	TRBV5-1	TRBJ2-1	TRBD1	once
TGTGCCAGCAGCTTAGAATGGGACGGAGGGGCTGACACTGAAGCTTTCTTT	CASSLEWDGGADTEAFF	TRBV11-3	TRBJ1-1	.	once
TGTGCCAGCACCTTAGGCGACAGGGATTACAATGAGCAGTTCTTC	CASTLGDRDYNEQFF	TRBV5-6	TRBJ2-1	TRBD1	.
TGTGCCAGCAGCTTAGACGTCGGGACCTACAATGAGCAGTTCTTC	CASSLDVGTYNEQFF	TRBV7-2	TRBJ2-1	.	.
TGTGCCAGCAGCTTAGATCTTCGAGGGCCCCAGTACTTC	CASSLDLRGPQYF	TRBV11-3	TRBJ2-5	.	.
TGCGCCAGCAGCCGCCAAGGGGGCCTCAATTCACCCCTCCACTTT	CASSRQGGLNSPLHF	TRBV4-3	TRBJ1-6	TRBD1	.
TGTGCCAGCACCTCCCGGAGGGGAAACTCCCAAGAGACCCAGTACTTC	CASTSRRGNSQETQYF	TRBV28	TRBJ2-5	.	.
TGTGCCAGCAGGGGCCCTAGCGGGGTTGAGACCCAGTACTTC	CASRGPSGVETQYF	TRBV7-8	TRBJ2-5	TRBD2	.
TGTGCCAGCAGTTACTCGAGGGACAGGGCTTACGAGCAGTACTTC	CASSYSRDRAYEQYF	TRBV6-6	TRBJ2-7	TRBD1	.
TGCGCCAGCAGCTTGGGAGGGACTAGCGGCCTCCGGGTGGATACGCAGTATTTT	CASSLGGTSGLRVDTQYF	TRBV5-1	TRBJ2-3	TRBD2	.
TGTGCCAGCAGTTACTTGAGCTCTGGAAACACCATATATTTT	CASSYLSSGNTIYF	TRBV6-6	TRBJ1-3	.	.